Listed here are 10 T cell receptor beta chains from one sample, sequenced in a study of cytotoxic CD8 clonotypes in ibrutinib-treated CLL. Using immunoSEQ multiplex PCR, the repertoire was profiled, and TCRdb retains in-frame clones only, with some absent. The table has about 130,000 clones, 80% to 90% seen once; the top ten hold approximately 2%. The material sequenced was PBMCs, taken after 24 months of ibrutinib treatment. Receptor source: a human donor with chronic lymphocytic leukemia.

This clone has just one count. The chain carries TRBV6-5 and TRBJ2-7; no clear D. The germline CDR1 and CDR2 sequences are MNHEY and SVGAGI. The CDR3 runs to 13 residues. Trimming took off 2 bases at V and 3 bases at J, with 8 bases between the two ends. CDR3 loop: CASSYQSNYEQYF. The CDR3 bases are TGTGCCAGCAGTTACCAGAGCAACTACGAGCAGTACTTC.

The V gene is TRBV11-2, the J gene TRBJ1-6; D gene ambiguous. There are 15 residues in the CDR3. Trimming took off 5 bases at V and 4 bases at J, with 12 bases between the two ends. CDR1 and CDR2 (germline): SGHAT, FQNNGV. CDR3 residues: CASSLQSQYNSPLHF. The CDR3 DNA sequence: TGTGCCAGCAGCCTACAGAGCCAGTATAATTCACCCCTCCACTTT.

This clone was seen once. The CDR3 nucleotides read TGTGCCAGTAGTGGGTCTAGCGGACTTCACAATGAGCAGTTCTTC. It encodes CASSGSSGLHNEQFF. The V gene is TRBV19, the J gene TRBJ2-1; 7 positions agree with TRBD2. Looked up from germline, CDR1 is LNHDA and CDR2 is SQIVND (reference sequence). The CDR3 sequence is 15 residues long. V dropped 5 bases and J dropped 5; count of bases not matched to a gene: 9.

The CDR3 nucleotides are TGTGCCAGCAGCGCCGCCGGGACGGAGGCTGGCTACACCTTC. This encodes CASSAAGTEAGYTF. The chain recombines TRBV7-9 with TRBJ1-2; D is possibly TRBD1 (5 bases). V shed 5 bases and J shed 7 bases, with 17 bases lying between them. CDR1 and CDR2 (germline): SEHNR, FQNEAQ (reference sequence). CDR3 length equals 14 residues.

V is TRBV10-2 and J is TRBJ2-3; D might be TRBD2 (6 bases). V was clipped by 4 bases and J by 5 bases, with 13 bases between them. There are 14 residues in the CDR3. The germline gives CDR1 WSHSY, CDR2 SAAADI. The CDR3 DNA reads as TGCGCCAGCAGTGGGACTAAGGCGGGAGATACGCAGTATTTT. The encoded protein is CASSGTKAGDTQYF.

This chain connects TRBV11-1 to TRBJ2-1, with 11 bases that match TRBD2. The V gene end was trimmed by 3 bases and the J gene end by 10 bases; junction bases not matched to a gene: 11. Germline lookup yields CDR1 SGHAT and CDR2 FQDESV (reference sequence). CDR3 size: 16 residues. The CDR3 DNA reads TGTGCCAGCAGCTTCTTAGCGGGAGGGCCGGTCAAGGAGCAGTTCTTC. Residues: CASSFLAGGPVKEQFF.

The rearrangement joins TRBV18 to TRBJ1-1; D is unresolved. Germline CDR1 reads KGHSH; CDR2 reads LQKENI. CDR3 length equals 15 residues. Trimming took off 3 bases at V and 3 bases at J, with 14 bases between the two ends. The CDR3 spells CASSPPGGRDTEAFF. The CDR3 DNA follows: TGTGCCAGCTCACCCCCCGGAGGGAGGGACACTGAAGCTTTCTTT.

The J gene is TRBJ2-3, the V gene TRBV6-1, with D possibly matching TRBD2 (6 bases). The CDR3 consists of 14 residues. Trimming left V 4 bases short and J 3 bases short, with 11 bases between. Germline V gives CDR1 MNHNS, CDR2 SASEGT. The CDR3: CASSASSGTDTQYF. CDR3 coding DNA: TGTGCCAGCAGTGCTAGTAGCGGAACAGATACGCAGTATTTT.

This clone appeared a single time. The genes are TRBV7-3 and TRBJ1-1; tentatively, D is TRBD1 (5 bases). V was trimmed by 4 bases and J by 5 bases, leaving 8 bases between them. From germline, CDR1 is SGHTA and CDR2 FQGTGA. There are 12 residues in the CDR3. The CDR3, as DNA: TGTGCCAGCAGCTACGGGGGGACTGAAGCTTTCTTT. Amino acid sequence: CASSYGGTEAFF. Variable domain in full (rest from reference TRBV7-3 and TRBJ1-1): GAGVSQTPSNKVTEKGKYVELRCDPISGHTALYWYRQSLGQGPEFLIYFQGTGAADDSGLPNDRFFAVRPEGSVSTLKIQRTERGDSAVYLCASSYGGTEAFFGQGTRLTVV.

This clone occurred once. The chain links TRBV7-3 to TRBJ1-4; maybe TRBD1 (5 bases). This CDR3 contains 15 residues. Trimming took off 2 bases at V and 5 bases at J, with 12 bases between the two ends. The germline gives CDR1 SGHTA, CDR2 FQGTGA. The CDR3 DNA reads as TGTGCCAGCAGCTTATTGGCAGGGCTAAATGAAAAACTGTTTTTT. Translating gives CASSLLAGLNEKLFF.